Listed below are T cell receptor beta chains from one sample, sequenced in a study of T cell responses to AZD1222 COVID-19 vaccine. The method was immunoSEQ multiplex PCR; TCRdb's version includes in-frame clones alone and lacks a portion of them. This table has around 120,000 clones, around 95% appearing once. Here the sequenced sample was peripheral blood, taken on day 0 of AZD1222 vaccination. Source of these receptors: an adult in good health. Both conserved end residues are part of each CDR3. A D gene is named only where the DNA matches it firmly.

TRBD2 TRBV10-3 CAIAPSGGAGVYNEQFF
NA TRBV7-8 CASSSYGGELYEQYF
NA TRBV27 CASSLSPAGRGYTF
NA TRBV9 CASSVDGGGGQYF
TRBD2 TRBV6-2/TRBV6-3 CASSYWGTSGETETQYF
NA TRBV9 CASSVAGGTEKLFF
TRBD2 TRBV9 CASSVGGGGTNTQYF
NA TRBV7-9 CASSSRGQPYEQYF
NA TRBV9 CASSAYEQYF
NA TRBV2 CATTQGQHSPLHF
NA TRBV29-1 CSVEVNTEAFF
NA TRBV28 CASSGRLGSTNTEAFF
TRBD1 TRBV5-1 CASSPRTTGGGELFF
NA TRBV2 CACYPGTYEQYF
NA TRBV6-1 CASSEVRGAGEQYF
NA TRBV5-1 CASSLVGKHEQFF
NA TRBV6-5 CASSYSRHTEAFF
NA TRBV30 CARRQGGSREKLFF
NA TRBV5-5 CASSLKSGQDYEQYF
NA TRBV19 CASSAVDQTGELFF
TRBD1 TRBV19 CASSITGGETQYF
TRBD2 TRBV5-1 CASSAGTSGRPSYNEQFF
TRBD1 TRBV6-5 CASSPGQGREQYF
NA TRBV19 CASSTGAPDQPQHF
NA TRBV3-1/TRBV3-2 CASSRIDGTNYGYTF
NA TRBV5-1 CASSLSWWNTEAFF
TRBD1 TRBV6-5 CATCRGLVQPQHF
NA TRBV6-1 CASSEVGLLPYEQYF
NA TRBV5-6 CASSEVLDTDTQYF
TRBD1 TRBV6-1 CASSELGGTTGELFF
NA TRBV27 CASSLWDSDNEQFF
NA TRBV30 CAWRRVNTIYF
TRBD2 TRBV11-2 CASSSGLATYNEQFF
TRBD1 TRBV9 CASSESGTGGGYGYTF
TRBD1 TRBV28 CASSDRGPLGYGYTF
NA TRBV28 CASSLGSTYEQYF
NA TRBV19 CASRDPQGPYGYTF
NA TRBV3-1/TRBV3-2 CASNFANTGELFF
NA TRBV27 CASSLSAVHYEQYF
TRBD1 TRBV7-9 CASSSTGASHEQYF
TRBD2 TRBV11-2 CASSLEQREGYEQYF
TRBD1 TRBV6-6 CASAPGQGIYGYTF
NA TRBV27 CASTTGTGELFF